This is a list of T cell receptor beta chains from one sample in a study of a mutant IDH1 vaccine in newly diagnosed glioma. No antigen has been assigned to these receptors. Clones were sequenced by immunoSEQ multiplex PCR, and TCRdb holds only the in-frame ones, with some missing. The sample yields about 60,000 clones, over 75% seen once. The material sequenced was PBMCs, taken from a glioma patient whose treatment included an IDH1 peptide vaccine. The receptors stem from a man between 18 and 29 years old with glioma. The conserved cysteine and the conserved F or W are not part of the CDR3 here. Each record gives: J gene, D gene, V gene, CDR3 protein. D genes are given only for firm matches.

J: TRBJ2-2
D: NA
V: TRBV27
CDR3: ASSSVNTGELF

J: TRBJ1-1
D: NA
V: TRBV10-3
CDR3: AISDRRGNGANTEAF

J: TRBJ2-7
D: TRBD2
V: TRBV19
CDR3: ASSSVGRGRSYEQY

J: TRBJ2-7
D: NA
V: TRBV9
CDR3: ASSAGRGSIYEQY

J: TRBJ1-6
D: TRBD1
V: TRBV2
CDR3: ASSVRGQSNSPLH

J: TRBJ1-3
D: NA
V: TRBV19
CDR3: ASSNRPRSGNTIY

J: TRBJ2-7
D: TRBD1
V: TRBV13
CDR3: ASSGRDRTYEQY

J: TRBJ2-5
D: NA
V: TRBV11-2
CDR3: ASSLFPRTEETQY

J: TRBJ1-2
D: TRBD1
V: TRBV6-1
CDR3: ASRGQGARGYT

J: TRBJ2-7
D: TRBD1
V: TRBV5-1
CDR3: ASRSPGQGPYEQY